Listed below are T cell receptor beta chains from one sample, sequenced in a study of regulatory T cells in long-lasting Graves disease. TCRdb re-analysed the multiplex PCR reads in MiXCR, keeping a single row per CDR3 protein. This table holds about 450,000 distinct CDR3 sequences, about a quarter found once. Sequences were derived from peripheral blood mononuclear cells (PBMCs), sampled when the disease was refractory, from a patient treated with antithyroid drugs. These TCRs come from a female donor with Graves disease. Both conserved end residues are part of each CDR3. A D gene is named only where the DNA matches it firmly. A row's size may be missing; if present it is once, few, many or a size class.

>TRBV29-1|-|TRBJ1-2|-
CSVEGAGDGYTF
TGCAGCGTTGAAGGGGCAGGGGATGGCTACACCTTC
>TRBV20-1|-|TRBJ2-7|-
CSARDRDPTTAYYEQYF
TGCAGTGCTAGAGACAGGGATCCCACCACCGCTTATTACGAGCAGTACTTC
>TRBV2|-|TRBJ1-2|many
CASSDVAGAFYGYTF
TGTGCCAGCAGTGATGTGGCAGGGGCTTTCTATGGCTACACCTTC
>TRBV7-2|TRBD1|TRBJ2-1|few
CASSLGQGAYEQFF
TGTGCCAGCAGCTTAGGTCAGGGGGCCTATGAGCAGTTCTTC
>TRBV20-1|-|TRBJ2-5|few
CSAPVQGHQETQYF
TGCAGCGCGCCCGTACAGGGACACCAAGAGACCCAGTACTTC
>TRBV5-1|-|TRBJ2-1|few
CASSSRGGDEQFF
TGCGCCAGCAGCTCACGCGGGGGCGATGAGCAGTTCTTC
>TRBV27|-|TRBJ2-5|-
CASQGLGETQYF
TGTGCCAGCCAGGGGCTGGGGGAGACCCAGTACTTC
>TRBV5-1|-|TRBJ2-5|-
CASSWGAGETQYF
TGCGCCAGCAGCTGGGGGGCCGGCGAGACCCAGTACTTC
>TRBV2|-|TRBJ1-1|many
CASRKEFEAFF
TGTGCCAGCAGGAAAGAGTTTGAAGCTTTCTTT
>TRBV5-1|-|TRBJ2-7|many
CASSLGNEQYF
TGCGCCAGCAGCTTGGGGAACGAGCAGTACTTC
>TRBV7-2|TRBD2|TRBJ2-7|-
CASSPTASGPYEQYF
TGTGCCAGCAGCCCCACGGCTAGCGGCCCCTACGAGCAGTACTTC
>TRBV11-2|-|TRBJ1-4|-
CASSLQRQEKLFF
TGTGCCAGCAGCTTACAGCGACAAGAAAAACTGTTTTTT
>TRBV3-1|-|TRBJ2-7|-
CASSQDSADYEQYF
TGTGCCAGCAGCCAAGATTCGGCTGACTACGAGCAGTACTTC
>TRBV9|TRBD2|TRBJ2-3|-
CASRERGLAGGSDTQYF
TGTGCCAGCAGGGAACGTGGACTAGCGGGAGGGAGCGATACGCAGTATTTT
>TRBV28|TRBD1|TRBJ2-2|-
CASSFRRGPGTGELFF
TGTGCCAGCAGTTTCCGCAGGGGGCCTGGCACCGGGGAGCTGTTTTTT
>TRBV15|-|TRBJ1-2|many
CATSSRQTDYGYTF
TGTGCCACCAGCAGTCGACAGACGGACTATGGCTACACCTTC
>TRBV4-3|-|TRBJ2-4|-
CASSHGRIWKAKNIQYF
TGCGCCAGCAGCCATGGGCGGATATGGAAAGCCAAAAACATTCAGTACTTC
>TRBV6-1|-|TRBJ1-2|many
CASSPQSRAGTF
TGTGCCAGCAGTCCGCAAAGCAGGGCAGGCACCTTC
>TRBV12-3/TRBV12-4|-|TRBJ1-1|many
CASAPGTEAFF
TGTGCCAGCGCCCCGGGGACTGAAGCTTTCTTT
>TRBV7-6|-|TRBJ2-2|many
CASSLEGNTGELFF
TGTGCCAGCAGCTTAGAGGGGAACACCGGGGAGCTGTTTTTT
>TRBV28|TRBD2|TRBJ2-7|many
CASSSAGAGGIHEQYF
TGTGCCAGCAGCTCCGCCGGGGCGGGAGGGATCCACGAGCAGTACTTC
>TRBV5-4|-|TRBJ2-5|few
CASSLALGQEETQYF
TGTGCCAGCAGCTTGGCACTTGGCCAGGAAGAGACCCAGTACTTC
>TRBV6-1|-|TRBJ2-5|many
CASSATTGQETQYF
TGTGCCAGCAGCGCAACGACAGGCCAAGAGACCCAGTACTTC
>TRBV18|-|TRBJ1-1|few
CASSVKAGGTEAFF
TGTGCCAGCTCCGTAAAAGCCGGGGGGACTGAAGCTTTCTTT
>TRBV19|-|TRBJ2-5|-
CASSISHRGQTQYF
TGTGCCAGTAGTATATCCCACCGCGGGCAGACCCAGTACTTC
>TRBV11-2|TRBD1|TRBJ1-1|many
CASSLHRDRGNTEAFF
TGTGCCAGCAGCTTACATCGGGACAGGGGGAACACTGAAGCTTTCTTT
>TRBV18|-|TRBJ2-7|few
CASSPGSPPYEQYF
TGTGCCAGCTCACCAGGGAGTCCACCCTACGAGCAGTACTTC
>TRBV7-6|TRBD1|TRBJ2-2|few
CATDRGRSISTGELFF
TGTGCCACGGACAGGGGGCGTTCGATAAGCACCGGGGAGCTGTTTTTT
>TRBV28|-|TRBJ1-4|few
CASSLIGAKKELFF
TGTGCCAGCAGTTTAATTGGGGCGAAGAAGGAACTGTTTTTT
>TRBV24-1|TRBD1|TRBJ1-5|many
CATGTGESGNQPQHF
TGTGCCACCGGGACAGGGGAATCTGGCAATCAGCCCCAGCATTTT
>TRBV12-3/TRBV12-4|TRBD2|TRBJ2-7|few
CASSSRLAIDHEQYF
TGTGCCAGCAGTTCCCGACTAGCTATAGATCACGAGCAGTACTTC
>TRBV29-1|-|TRBJ1-1|many
CSVDDGQRRWNTEAFF
TGCAGCGTTGATGATGGACAGCGAAGGTGGAACACTGAAGCTTTCTTT
>TRBV11-2|-|TRBJ2-7|few
CASSSLRTGRGSYEQYF
TGTGCCAGCAGCTCTCTCCGGACAGGGAGGGGGTCCTACGAGCAGTACTTC
>TRBV6-1|TRBD2|TRBJ2-5|few
CASSTELAGGPETQYF
TGTGCCAGCAGTACGGAACTAGCGGGAGGGCCGGAGACCCAGTACTTC
>TRBV5-1|-|TRBJ2-7|-
CASSPFRAGPDSYEQYF
TGCGCCAGCAGCCCCTTCCGTGCGGGCCCAGACTCCTACGAGCAGTACTTC
>TRBV6-1|-|TRBJ1-1|-
CASTPWSTNTEAFF
TGTGCCAGCACCCCTTGGAGCACGAACACTGAAGCTTTCTTT
>TRBV30|TRBD2|TRBJ2-5|few
CAGELAGVATQYF
TGTGCCGGGGAACTAGCGGGAGTTGCGACCCAGTACTTC
>TRBV7-2|-|TRBJ1-2|-
CASSLEWRGNYGYTF
TGTGCCAGCAGCTTAGAATGGAGGGGAAACTATGGCTACACCTTC
>TRBV27|-|TRBJ2-7|-
CASRGRRPLNHEQYF
TGTGCCAGCAGAGGGCGGAGGCCCCTTAACCACGAGCAGTACTTC